The clone carrying this T cell receptor (beta chain) occurred many times. Its antigen is still unknown. Arm-PCR of CDR3 regions with iRepertoire HTBI primers generated TCR beta libraries. In TCRdb, the multiplex PCR reads were re-called with MiXCR into one record per CDR3 protein. Among a few hundred thousand distinct CDR3 sequences, about 12% were seen once, and the ten largest hold approximately 17%. The record originates from a study of regulatory T cells in long-lasting Graves disease. At the level of the study: Newly diagnosed Graves' patients had under 3 months of antithyroid drugs.

This sample's time point: newly diagnosed GD, antithyroid drugs for less than 3 months. TCR sequences were obtained from RNA taken from PBMCs. A blood draw put approximately 9 milliliters of peripheral blood into EDTA tubes. Looked up from germline, CDR1 is SGHVS and CDR2 is FQNEAQ. The V gene end was trimmed by 5 bases and the J gene end by 6 bases; junction bases not matched to a gene: 4. This CDR3 is built from 13 residues. Regarding the study as a whole: Persistent Graves' patients showed less TCR diversity than newly diagnosed patients showed.

These same records also appear under a second study, on T cells in Graves' hyperthyroidism and ophthalmopathy. That source notes: A first-round RT-PCR of the TCR CDR3 used the HTBI primer set.

Sequenced material: peripheral blood mononuclear cells (PBMCs), taken at new diagnosis, from a patient treated with antithyroid drugs. V usage is TRBV7-8 and J usage is TRBJ1-5, with 7 bases fitting TRBD1. This receptor was taken from a woman aged 18-29 years with Graves disease. This CDR3 is CASSPQGGQPQHF. The CDR3, as DNA: TGTGCCAGCAGCCCCCAGGGGGGTCAGCCCCAGCATTTT.